This TCR beta chain emerged from a study of blood T cell repertoires in COVID-19 (dated by TCRdb to 2018 to 2021). General notes on the study: Samples covering the acute and convalescent phases of COVID-19 were provided by collaborators in the United States, Italy and Spain. The material from the prospective study consisted of cDNA or gDNA derived from T cells, B-cell-depleted T cells, or PBMCs. The repertoires were released in a freely available public database intended as a resource for research on the immune response to SARS-CoV-2. Where available, HLA class I and class II types were obtained from metadata supplied by the sample provider rather than from assay-based typing. Sample metadata almost always included a de-identified subject ID, COVID-19 status, age in years and sex. Subjects who had been exposed to COVID-19, were actively infected with it, or had recovered from it provided the deeply sampled blood TCRbeta repertoires that made up the dataset. The samples were drawn from two sources: the first 160 participants of the ongoing ImmuneRACE study, and fewer than 1,500 subjects contributed by 6 global collaborators.

General study outcomes and caveats: The quantity of clinical and demographic metadata differed by source and by participant and was supplied without curation.

Including cysteine and phenylalanine, the CDR3 has 13 amino acids. The kept DNA is CDR3 alone, 39 bases in frame from the first base. From the germline V gene (reference sequence), CDR1 is SGHKS and CDR2 is YYEKEE. V is pruned by 3 bases and J by 9 bases, leaving 8 bases of the junction without a gene match. With regard to this clone: Its recognized antigen is unknown. Base qualities are not provided; no much larger clone lies one nucleotide away.

At one collaborating source in Seattle, patients were enrolled during active infection and were followed longitudinally through the course of disease. Whole blood was collected in K2EDTA tubes by collaborating institutions according to the institutions' own protocols. For TCRbeta analysis, collaborators shipped samples in one of three forms: frozen whole blood, isolated PBMCs, or DNA extracted from either of those sample types. TCRbeta CDR3 regions were amplified from genomic DNA using the immunoSEQ Assay, a bias-controlled multiplex PCR. For the original study's pipeline: Nucleated cell counts per sample were estimated from amplification of reference gene primers within the assay. To quantify the absolute abundance of each unique TCRbeta CDR3 rearrangement, sequence reads were collapsed and filtered. For each sample, productive Simpson clonality was calculated by taking the square root of Simpson's diversity index across productive rearrangements. What TCRdb holds here is the immuneACCESS table cut down to in-frame rearrangements. Part of the clones is not present; checked against another copy, under half of the missing clones reflect an unresolved V gene, and the others are unexplained. V and J calls and clone size are as listed in that table; D and trimming were resolved from the DNA. The sample includes approximately 350,000 clones, with 86% observed a single time. The ten largest clones capture just over 7% of the sample.

Sequenced input: peripheral blood. This receptor was obtained from a woman in her sixties with COVID-19, enrolled during active disease. This chain joins TRBV5-5 to TRBJ2-7, and 8 junctional nucleotides match TRBD1. The CDR3 region: CASSYGTGGLQYF. The sequenced DNA: TGTGCCAGCAGCTACGGGACAGGCGGTCTGCAGTACTTC.